The clone carrying this TCR beta chain was seen a few times. Antigen unknown. General study points: Tumor memory CD4+ T cell TCR gene usage clustered with blood and lymph node memory CD4+ cells and lymph node naive CD4+ cells.

Germline trimming cut 4 bases from V and 9 bases from J; bases unmatched to any gene: 13. Germline values: CDR1 SGHNT, CDR2 YYREEE (reference sequence). This CDR3 is built from 16 residues. Semi-nested PCR with Nested Universal Primer A followed constant-region reverse priming of full-length variable regions. From the 5' RACE reads, TCRdb called clonotypes with MiXCR, one entry per CDR3 protein. The profile shows 50,000 to 80,000 distinct CDR3 sequences, roughly 22% of them singletons. Memory CD4+ T cells were sorted as CD4+CD45RO+CD25- cells. The genes are TRBV5-4 and TRBJ2-1, with TRBD2 matching 10 bases. Sample: memory CD4+ T cells sorted from a lymph node. The sample's subset: memory CD4+ T cells, CD4+CD45RO+CD25-. This TCR was sampled from a female donor with breast cancer. The DNA of the CDR3 is TGTGCCAGCAGCCCTAAAGCGGGAGGGCCAAATAGTGAGCAGTTCTTC. Encoded protein: CASSPKAGGPNSEQFF.